The rows below give T cell receptor beta chains drawn from one sample of a study of blood T cell repertoires in COVID-19. Assay: immunoSEQ multiplex PCR; the TCRdb copy retains only in-frame clones and omits some. The sample consists of about 130,000 clones, approximately 89% of them appearing once. The sequencing input was peripheral blood. The receptor source for this set is a woman aged 55-70 years with acute or convalescent COVID-19. Both conserved end residues are part of each CDR3. Fields, in order: J gene, clone size, D gene, V gene, CDR3 DNA, CDR3 protein. A D gene is named only where the DNA matches it firmly. Clone sizes are given selectively: once, few, many, or a class where the clone is expanded.

>TRBJ1-2|NA|NA|TRBV4-1
TGCGCCAGCAGCCAAGGACATTCCCTAATTTATGGCTACACCTTC
CASSQGHSLIYGYTF
>TRBJ2-1|NA|TRBD2|TRBV3-1/TRBV3-2
TGTGCCAGCAGCCAAGATACGGGACTAGCGGGTGTAAATGAGCAGTTCTTC
CASSQDTGLAGVNEQFF
>TRBJ1-6|NA|NA|TRBV5-1
TGCGCCAGCAGCCCGGAGACGAGAAATTCACCCCTCCACTTT
CASSPETRNSPLHF
>TRBJ1-5|NA|TRBD1|TRBV2
TGTGCCAGCAGGGCGACAGGGCTGCGCAATCAGCCCCAGCATTTT
CASRATGLRNQPQHF
>TRBJ2-2|NA|TRBD1|TRBV7-9
TGTGCCAGCAGCTTATGGTCGACAGGGGATGGTTTAGAGCTGTTTTTT
CASSLWSTGDGLELFF
>TRBJ2-1|NA|NA|TRBV27
TGTGCCAGCAGTTTTGGTGACAGCTCCTACAATGAGCAGTTCTTC
CASSFGDSSYNEQFF
>TRBJ1-4|NA|NA|TRBV5-1
TGCGCCAGCAGTCAGTCACCGGGGGCAACTAATGAAAAACTGTTTTTT
CASSQSPGATNEKLFF
>TRBJ1-2|NA|NA|TRBV24-1
TGTGCCACCAGTGCCGGCGGCAGCCTTGGAGTCGGCTACACCTTC
CATSAGGSLGVGYTF
>TRBJ2-7|NA|NA|TRBV20-1
TGCAGTGCTAGTTCCCCCGTGTTAGCGCCAAAGTCAGGCGAGCAGTACTTC
CSASSPVLAPKSGEQYF
>TRBJ1-2|NA|TRBD1|TRBV6-5
TGTGCCAGCAGTCCGGGACAGTATGGCTACACCTTC
CASSPGQYGYTF
>TRBJ1-6|few|TRBD1|TRBV23-1
TGCGCCAGCAGTCAATCGTCAGGGGGCGATTCACCCCTCCACTTT
CASSQSSGGDSPLHF
>TRBJ1-2|once|NA|TRBV19
TGTGCCAGTAGTAAGTGGGAGGGAGGCTACACCTTC
CASSKWEGGYTF
>TRBJ1-5|once|TRBD1|TRBV16
TGTGCCAGCAGCCAATCTGGACAGGGTCGGAATCAGCCCCAGCATTTT
CASSQSGQGRNQPQHF
>TRBJ2-7|NA|TRBD1|TRBV29-1
TGCAGCGGGGACAGCCAAAACTACGAGCAGTACTTC
CSGDSQNYEQYF